Below are 18 T cell receptor beta chains sequenced from a single sample in a study of T cell changes during pregnancy in multiple sclerosis. Generated by immunoSEQ multiplex PCR, the TCRdb table keeps only in-frame clones and is missing some. The sample carries more than 50,000 clones, about 90% recorded once. The specimen was CD4+ T cells from peripheral blood mononuclear cells, collected after pregnancy. These receptors originate from a female donor in good health, enrolled as a control in a pregnancy study.

The CDR3 loop reads CASSEGTVRYTF. Written as DNA, the CDR3 is TGTGCCAGCAGTGAAGGGACAGTTCGGTACACCTTC. V is TRBV2 and J is TRBJ1-2; D perhaps matches TRBD1 (6 bases). The germline V gene encodes CDR1 SNHLY and CDR2 FYNNEI. The CDR3 runs to 12 residues. The V end lost 1 base, the J end lost 11 bases, and 11 bases lay between the germline ends.

This chain connects TRBV19 to TRBJ2-7, with a possible D match to TRBD2 (6 bases). Per the germline V gene, CDR1 is LNHDA and CDR2 is SQIVND (reference sequence). Trimming removed 9 bases at V and 3 bases at J, with 24 bases between. The CDR3 consists of 16 residues. In nucleotides, the CDR3 is TGTGCCAGCACCCAAGCCCTTGGGCGGGGATACTACGAGCAGTACTTC. This codes for CASTQALGRGYYEQYF.

The table lists this clone with a count of one. This rearrangement joins TRBV10-3 to TRBJ2-3; D not resolved. V was pared by 9 bases and J by 3 bases, with 7 bases between. There are 11 residues in the CDR3. Germline CDR1 ENHRY, CDR2 SYGVKD. The CDR3 DNA is TGTGCCATTCGTAATACAGATACGCAGTATTTT. Its protein product is CAIRNTDTQYF.

The count of this clone is one. The chain couples TRBV11-3 to TRBJ1-4; D not resolved. CDR3 length equals 14 residues. Germline V gene lookup returns CDR1 SGHNT and CDR2 YENEEA. V lost 5 bases and J 8 bases, leaving 15 bases between the germline ends. The CDR3 region is CASSPGSGWEKLFF. In DNA form, the CDR3 reads TGTGCCAGCAGCCCAGGTAGCGGATGGGAAAAACTGTTTTTT.

The chain uses TRBV18 and TRBJ2-1, with 15 bases lining up with TRBD2. Germline V gene data show CDR1 as KGHSH and CDR2 as LQKENI. With 3 bases clipped from V and 10 bases from J, the junction kept 1 base outside the gene matches. The CDR3 is 14 residues long. As DNA, the CDR3 is TGTGCCAGCTCACCGGGACTAGCGGGGGGAGAGCAGTTCTTC. It yields the protein CASSPGLAGGEQFF.

The chain uses TRBV19 and TRBJ2-7; 7 bases are shared with TRBD1. This CDR3 is built from 14 residues. With V trimmed by 5 bases and J by 7 bases, 11 bases remained unmatched. Germline loops: CDR1 LNHDA, CDR2 SQIVND (reference sequence). CDR3: CASSYRGSSWEQYF. DNA for the CDR3: TGTGCCAGTAGTTACAGGGGAAGTTCTTGGGAGCAGTACTTC. Full variable domain (missing parts from reference TRBV19 and TRBJ2-7): DGGITQSPKYLFRKEGQNVTLSCEQNLNHDAMYWYRQDPGQGLRLIYYSQIVNDFQKGDIAEGYSVSREKKESFPLTVTSAQKNPTAFYLCASSYRGSSWEQYFGPGTRLTVT.

J is TRBJ2-5 and V is TRBV14; D is perhaps TRBD2 (5 bases). CDR1 and CDR2 from the germline V gene are SGHDN and FVKESK. Trimming stripped 4 bases from V and 5 bases from J, with 8 bases between. CDR3 length: 12 residues. CDR3 in amino acids: CASSRGEETQYF. The CDR3 nucleotides are TGTGCCAGCAGCCGGGGAGAGGAGACCCAGTACTTC.

The chain uses TRBV2 and TRBJ1-2; 9 bases line up with TRBD1. In germline, CDR1 is SNHLY, CDR2 FYNNEI. V gave up 6 bases and J gave up 5 bases; unmatched junction bases: 10. CDR3 length: 15 amino acids. For the CDR3, the DNA is TGTGCCAGCAGCCCCGGGACAGGGCAGTCTTATGGCTACACCTTC. Translation: CASSPGTGQSYGYTF. Full variable domain (rest looked up from reference TRBV2 and TRBJ1-2): EPEVTQTPSHQVTQMGQEVILRCVPISNHLYFYWYRQILGQKVEFLVSFYNNEISEKSEIFDDQFSVERPDGSNFTLKIRSTKLEDSAMYFCASSPGTGQSYGYTFGSGTRLTVV.

The chain is built from TRBV2 and TRBJ1-5, with 8 bases identical to TRBD1. With V trimmed by 8 bases and J by 5 bases, 2 bases remained unmatched. CDR3 length equals 12 residues. Germline V gives CDR1 SNHLY, CDR2 FYNNEI. The CDR3 DNA is TGTGCCAGCTCAGGGGGCGATCAGCCCCAGCATTTT. Translating gives CASSGGDQPQHF.

The chain links TRBV21-1 to TRBJ2-7; TRBD1, the D gene given by the table, was not confirmed from the DNA. TRBV21-1 is deemed a pseudogene. CDR3 length equals 19 residues. CDR3 sequence: CASSKVPGQVSRSSYEQYF. CDR3 coding DNA: TGTGCCAGCAGCAAAGTACCTGGACAGGTTTCCCGTAGCTCCTACGAGCAGTACTTC.

In regard to this clone: The same CDR3 is also encoded by other DNA sequences in this sample. The rearrangement joins TRBV5-1 to TRBJ1-4, with D possibly being TRBD1 (5 bases). CDR3 size: 15 residues. V was pared by 6 bases and J by 5 bases, with 17 bases between. Germline values: CDR1 SGHRS, CDR2 YFSETQ. The CDR3 DNA is TGCGCCAGCACCCCGGGGGGAGGATCCAATGAAAAACTGTTTTTT. Protein product: CASTPGGGSNEKLFF.

This chain uses TRBV5-6 with TRBJ1-4; D ambiguous. The V end lost 2 bases, the J end lost 4 bases, and 21 bases lay between the germline ends. The CDR3 length is 18 residues. Germline V gene data show CDR1 as SGHDT and CDR2 as YYEEEE. The CDR3 DNA reads TGTGCCAGCAGCTTTAATCCGACGACGGCAGGTTATAATGAAAAACTGTTTTTT. Translated, it gives CASSFNPTTAGYNEKLFF.

This chain uses TRBV5-1 with TRBJ1-4; 7 bases match TRBD1. Germline V CDR1 and CDR2: SGHRS, YFSETQ. The J segment lost 4 bases and the V segment lost 5 bases, leaving 5 bases of the junction unmatched. The CDR3 is 14 amino acids. The CDR3 reads CASSKGQSNEKLFF. The CDR3, as DNA: TGCGCCAGCAGTAAGGGACAGAGTAATGAAAAACTGTTTTTT.

V gene TRBV19 combines with J gene TRBJ1-2, with TRBD1 as a possible D gene (5 bases). V was clipped by 6 bases and J by 0 bases, with 8 bases between them. This CDR3 spans 13 amino acids. The V gene's germline CDR1 is LNHDA and CDR2 SQIVND (reference sequence). The CDR3 loop reads CASRQASNYGYTF. The CDR3 region has the DNA TGTGCCAGTAGACAGGCCTCTAACTATGGCTACACCTTC. Combining the CDR3 with reference TRBV19 and TRBJ1-2 gives the whole variable domain DGGITQSPKYLFRKEGQNVTLSCEQNLNHDAMYWYRQDPGQGLRLIYYSQIVNDFQKGDIAEGYSVSREKKESFPLTVTSAQKNPTAFYLCASRQASNYGYTFGSGTRLTVV.

The J gene is TRBJ2-5, the V gene TRBV6-6; 8 nucleotides match TRBD2. Trimming removed 0 bases from V and 1 base from J; junction bases left unmatched: 1. CDR1 MNHNY and CDR2 SVGAGI come from the germline V gene (reference sequence). This CDR3 comprises 15 residues. DNA of the CDR3: TGTGCCAGCAGTTACTCGCGGGGGGCCCAAGAGACCCAGTACTTC. Translating gives CASSYSRGAQETQYF.

J is TRBJ1-1 and V is TRBV13, with no clear D. The ends were cut back, 4 bases at V and 9 bases at J, with 15 bases in the middle. Germline V gives CDR1 PRHDT, CDR2 FYEKMQ (reference sequence). This CDR3 is built from 13 residues. DNA for the CDR3: TGTGCCAGCAGCTCCCGACATGGAATTCAAGCTTTCTTT. Protein: CASSSRHGIQAFF.

This clone has just one count. The chain couples TRBV30 to TRBJ1-1, with D possibly TRBD1 on 6 matching bases. CDR1 is GTSNPN, CDR2 SVGIG, per germline (reference sequence). This CDR3 spans 15 amino acids. V lost 2 bases to trimming and J lost 5 bases, with 18 bases between them. This CDR3 is CAWSPWEGDRTEAFF. DNA for the CDR3: TGTGCCTGGAGTCCATGGGAGGGGGATAGGACTGAAGCTTTCTTT.

This chain connects TRBV6-1 to TRBJ1-4; maybe TRBD1 (6 bases). Germline V gene lookup returns CDR1 MNHNS and CDR2 SASEGT. This CDR3 has 14 residues. V dropped 3 bases and J dropped 4 bases, with 9 bases sitting between them. CDR3 protein: CASSEGALNEKLFF. The DNA of the CDR3 is TGTGCCAGCAGTGAGGGGGCCCTTAATGAAAAACTGTTTTTT.